Listed below are T cell receptor beta chains from one sample, sequenced in a study of cytotoxic CD8 clonotypes in ibrutinib-treated CLL. TCRdb keeps only in-frame clones here, not all; method: immunoSEQ multiplex PCR. The repertoire holds about 130,000 clones, with 79% as singletons. The source material was PBMCs, sampled after 12 months of ibrutinib treatment. The source is a human donor with chronic lymphocytic leukemia. Each CDR3 is given with its conserved first and last residue. Fields, in order: D gene, V gene, J gene, clone size, CDR3 DNA, CDR3 protein. D genes are given only for firm matches. Not all rows give a size; the values are once, few, many and, for expanded clones, a class.

d_call: -
v_call: TRBV30
j_call: TRBJ1-3
clone_size: -
cdr3_nt: TGTGCCTGCAGACGCCACTCTGGAAACACCATATATTTT
cdr3_aa: CACRRHSGNTIYF

d_call: -
v_call: TRBV5-6
j_call: TRBJ2-7
clone_size: -
cdr3_nt: TGTGCCAGCAGCTTGATTTCCCCCGTTTGGGAGCAGTACTTC
cdr3_aa: CASSLISPVWEQYF

d_call: -
v_call: TRBV19
j_call: TRBJ1-2
clone_size: few
cdr3_nt: TGTGCCAGTAGTTCTGGGACCTTCAACACCTTC
cdr3_aa: CASSSGTFNTF

d_call: TRBD2
v_call: TRBV14
j_call: TRBJ2-1
clone_size: -
cdr3_nt: TGTGCCAGCAGCCAAGTTAGCGGGAGGGTGATCCACAATGAGCAGTTCTTC
cdr3_aa: CASSQVSGRVIHNEQFF

d_call: TRBD2
v_call: TRBV5-1
j_call: TRBJ2-1
clone_size: -
cdr3_nt: TGCGCCAGCAGTAGAACTAGCGCCGTACAAAATGAGCAGTTCTTC
cdr3_aa: CASSRTSAVQNEQFF

d_call: TRBD2
v_call: TRBV5-1
j_call: TRBJ2-3
clone_size: -
cdr3_nt: TGCGCCAGCAGCCCCGAAGGTCTAGCGGGGAGCACAGATACGCAGTATTTT
cdr3_aa: CASSPEGLAGSTDTQYF

d_call: TRBD2
v_call: TRBV5-4
j_call: TRBJ2-3
clone_size: few
cdr3_nt: TGTGCCAGCAGACCCGGACTAGCGGCTAGCACAGATACGCAGTATTTT
cdr3_aa: CASRPGLAASTDTQYF

d_call: -
v_call: TRBV19
j_call: TRBJ2-1
clone_size: -
cdr3_nt: TGTGCCAGTAGTATACCCCAAGCCGGTGAGCAGTTCTTC
cdr3_aa: CASSIPQAGEQFF

d_call: -
v_call: TRBV11-2
j_call: TRBJ2-3
clone_size: -
cdr3_nt: TGTGCCAGCAGCCGCGGGCATTCCAGAGCCGCAGATACGCAGTATTTT
cdr3_aa: CASSRGHSRAADTQYF

d_call: -
v_call: TRBV6-1
j_call: TRBJ2-2
clone_size: -
cdr3_nt: TGTGCCAGCAGTGAATACACCCCAGGGGGGGAGCTGTTTTTT
cdr3_aa: CASSEYTPGGELFF

d_call: -
v_call: TRBV28
j_call: TRBJ2-7
clone_size: -
cdr3_nt: TGTGCCAGCACCCCCGAGGCAGGGGAGAGCTCCTACGAGCAGTACTTC
cdr3_aa: CASTPEAGESSYEQYF

d_call: -
v_call: TRBV7-2
j_call: TRBJ1-4
clone_size: -
cdr3_nt: TGTGCCAGCAGCTTATCTCACAGGGAGTTCGAAAAACTGTTTTTT
cdr3_aa: CASSLSHREFEKLFF

d_call: -
v_call: TRBV7-2
j_call: TRBJ2-1
clone_size: -
cdr3_nt: TGTGCCAGCAGCTTAGGAGCCTCTAGCCACAGAGGCAATGAGCAGTTCTTC
cdr3_aa: CASSLGASSHRGNEQFF

d_call: -
v_call: TRBV10-3
j_call: TRBJ2-7
clone_size: once
cdr3_nt: TGTGCCATCAGTGAGTCGAAAGGGTCTCTGTACGAGCAGTACTTC
cdr3_aa: CAISESKGSLYEQYF

d_call: -
v_call: TRBV29-1
j_call: TRBJ2-6
clone_size: -
cdr3_nt: TGCAGCGTTCCGGTTCTTGGGGCCAACGTCCTGACTTTC
cdr3_aa: CSVPVLGANVLTF

d_call: TRBD2
v_call: TRBV7-9
j_call: TRBJ2-7
clone_size: few
cdr3_nt: TGTGCCAGCAGCTTAGCGGGAGGGCCCCCCGAGCAGTACTTC
cdr3_aa: CASSLAGGPPEQYF

d_call: TRBD2
v_call: TRBV7-9
j_call: TRBJ2-1
clone_size: -
cdr3_nt: TGTGCCAGCAGCCAACCCCCGACTAGCCGCAATGAGCAGTTCTTC
cdr3_aa: CASSQPPTSRNEQFF

d_call: -
v_call: TRBV18
j_call: TRBJ2-5
clone_size: -
cdr3_nt: TGTGCCAGCTCACCAACGGCAAGGAGTGAGACCCAGTACTTC
cdr3_aa: CASSPTARSETQYF

d_call: TRBD1
v_call: TRBV30
j_call: TRBJ2-2
clone_size: -
cdr3_nt: TGTGCCTGGAGTGATCTTGGGACAGGGGGCCGTACCGGGGAGCTGTTTTTT
cdr3_aa: CAWSDLGTGGRTGELFF

d_call: TRBD2
v_call: TRBV27
j_call: TRBJ2-5
clone_size: -
cdr3_nt: TGTGCCAGCAGTTTATATGGGGGCCTCGGGACTAGCGGGGAGACCCAGTACTTC
cdr3_aa: CASSLYGGLGTSGETQYF

d_call: -
v_call: TRBV5-1
j_call: TRBJ2-3
clone_size: -
cdr3_nt: TGCGCCAGCAGCGGCTCGGGACGGTTTCGCACAGATACGCAGTATTTT
cdr3_aa: CASSGSGRFRTDTQYF

d_call: -
v_call: TRBV5-8
j_call: TRBJ2-1
clone_size: -
cdr3_nt: TGTGCCAGCAGCTTGCTGAGGGCCTATGAGCAGTTCTTC
cdr3_aa: CASSLLRAYEQFF

d_call: TRBD1
v_call: TRBV27
j_call: TRBJ2-1
clone_size: -
cdr3_nt: TGTGCCAGCAGTCCGCGACAGGGGGCTTTCAATGAGCAGTTCTTC
cdr3_aa: CASSPRQGAFNEQFF

d_call: TRBD2
v_call: TRBV5-6
j_call: TRBJ2-5
clone_size: -
cdr3_nt: TGTGCCAGCAGCTTGCTGCGGGAGATCGAGACCCAGTACTTC
cdr3_aa: CASSLLREIETQYF

d_call: TRBD1
v_call: TRBV28
j_call: TRBJ1-1
clone_size: -
cdr3_nt: TGTGCCAGTCGGACAGGGGCCCTGCATGAAGCTTTCTTT
cdr3_aa: CASRTGALHEAFF

d_call: TRBD2
v_call: TRBV19
j_call: TRBJ2-1
clone_size: -
cdr3_nt: TGTGCCAGTACCGCGACTAGCGGAAAATACAATGAGCAGTTCTTC
cdr3_aa: CASTATSGKYNEQFF

d_call: -
v_call: TRBV2
j_call: TRBJ2-7
clone_size: -
cdr3_nt: TGTGCCAGCACCCAGTTAGCTTTTCAGTACTTC
cdr3_aa: CASTQLAFQYF

d_call: -
v_call: TRBV19
j_call: TRBJ1-5
clone_size: few
cdr3_nt: TGTGCCAGTGGACCGGGAACACGGCCCCAGCATTTT
cdr3_aa: CASGPGTRPQHF

d_call: TRBD1
v_call: TRBV2
j_call: TRBJ1-2
clone_size: -
cdr3_nt: TGTGCCAGGTACCCACAGGGGGAGCATGGCTACACCTTC
cdr3_aa: CARYPQGEHGYTF

d_call: -
v_call: TRBV10-2
j_call: TRBJ1-5
clone_size: few
cdr3_nt: TGCGCCAGCAGTGAGCCTACAGGGCTCGAGCCCCAGCATTTT
cdr3_aa: CASSEPTGLEPQHF

d_call: -
v_call: TRBV18
j_call: TRBJ2-5
clone_size: -
cdr3_nt: TGTGCCAGCTCACCGACCGCGGTACTGATTTCGGGTGAGACCCAGTACTTC
cdr3_aa: CASSPTAVLISGETQYF

d_call: -
v_call: TRBV28
j_call: TRBJ1-1
clone_size: -
cdr3_nt: TGTGCCAGCAGTGGCCTTAAGTGGGACACTGAAGCTTTCTTT
cdr3_aa: CASSGLKWDTEAFF

d_call: -
v_call: TRBV6-5
j_call: TRBJ2-7
clone_size: -
cdr3_nt: TGTGCCAGCAGTCTGGACGGCTACGAGCAGTACTTC
cdr3_aa: CASSLDGYEQYF

d_call: -
v_call: TRBV29-1
j_call: TRBJ1-1
clone_size: -
cdr3_nt: TGCAGCGTTGAAGATACCGCGAACACTGAAGCTTTCTTT
cdr3_aa: CSVEDTANTEAFF

d_call: -
v_call: TRBV28
j_call: TRBJ1-4
clone_size: -
cdr3_nt: TGTGCCAGCAGTTTCCTATCCTCGAAGGATGAAAAACTGTTTTTT
cdr3_aa: CASSFLSSKDEKLFF

d_call: -
v_call: TRBV7-8
j_call: TRBJ1-5
clone_size: -
cdr3_nt: TGTGCCAGCAGCTCCCAAACGGGGCCCCAGCATTTT
cdr3_aa: CASSSQTGPQHF

d_call: -
v_call: TRBV19
j_call: TRBJ2-1
clone_size: -
cdr3_nt: TGTGCCAGTAGTCCTAGGACAACGCCGACTAGAAGCTCCTACAATGAGCAGTTCTTC
cdr3_aa: CASSPRTTPTRSSYNEQFF

d_call: -
v_call: TRBV7-9
j_call: TRBJ1-2
clone_size: -
cdr3_nt: TGTGCCAGCAGTTCGGGGGCGCGTTACGGTGGCTACACCTTC
cdr3_aa: CASSSGARYGGYTF

d_call: TRBD2
v_call: TRBV4-3
j_call: TRBJ2-7
clone_size: -
cdr3_nt: TGCGCCAGCAGCCAAGCATGGACTAGCGGGCACTCCTACGAGCAGTACTTC
cdr3_aa: CASSQAWTSGHSYEQYF

d_call: -
v_call: TRBV6-5
j_call: TRBJ2-2
clone_size: -
cdr3_nt: TGTGCCACCTCGCAGGGGACCACCGGGGAGCTGTTTTTT
cdr3_aa: CATSQGTTGELFF

d_call: TRBD1
v_call: TRBV27
j_call: TRBJ1-3
clone_size: -
cdr3_nt: TGTGCCAGCTCCCAGGGGGGCTCAGGAAACACCATATATTTT
cdr3_aa: CASSQGGSGNTIYF

d_call: TRBD2
v_call: TRBV5-4
j_call: TRBJ2-7
clone_size: -
cdr3_nt: TGTGCCAGCAGCTTGTCGGTAGCGGGAATGGGCGAGCAGTACTTC
cdr3_aa: CASSLSVAGMGEQYF